The entry that follows covers one T cell receptor (beta chain) sequence. The data belong to a study of CDR3 diversity in severe acne. From the PCR reads, TCRdb called clonotypes with MiXCR, one entry per CDR3 protein. Among over 85,000 distinct CDR3 sequences listed, around 53% were seen once. The sequenced sample consisted of blood. The clonotype originates from a male donor with acne.

The chain's CDR3 is CAISSNRGQYGYTF. The CDR3 DNA reads as TGTGCCATCTCATCAAACAGGGGGCAATATGGCTACACCTTC. The chain couples TRBV10-3 to TRBJ1-2, with 9 positions matching TRBD1. Germline V gene lookup returns CDR1 ENHRY and CDR2 SYGVKD. The CDR3 has 14 amino acids. V was clipped by 8 bases and J by 5 bases; unmatched bases: 9.